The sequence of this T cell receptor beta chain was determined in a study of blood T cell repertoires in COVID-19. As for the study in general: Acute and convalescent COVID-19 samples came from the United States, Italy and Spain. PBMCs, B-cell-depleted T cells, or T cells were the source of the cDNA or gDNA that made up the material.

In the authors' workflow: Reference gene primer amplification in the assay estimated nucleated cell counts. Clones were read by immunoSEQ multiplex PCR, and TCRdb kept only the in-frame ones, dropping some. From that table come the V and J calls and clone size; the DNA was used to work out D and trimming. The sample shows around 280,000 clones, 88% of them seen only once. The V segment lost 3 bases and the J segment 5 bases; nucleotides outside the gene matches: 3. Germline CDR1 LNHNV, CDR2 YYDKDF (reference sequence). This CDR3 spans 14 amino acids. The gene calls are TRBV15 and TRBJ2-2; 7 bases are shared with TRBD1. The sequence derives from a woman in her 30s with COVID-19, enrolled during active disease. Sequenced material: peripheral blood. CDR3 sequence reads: CATSRGQFTGELFF. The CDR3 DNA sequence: TGTGCCACCAGCAGGGGACAGTTTACCGGGGAGCTGTTTTTT.